This is a list of T cell receptor beta chains from one sample in a study of blood T cell repertoires in COVID-19. Measured with immunoSEQ multiplex PCR; TCRdb has only the in-frame clones, and not every one. The sample includes about 170,000 clones, approximately 86% seen only once; the top ten take more than 6.5%. Sequencing was performed on peripheral blood. The receptors derive from a woman aged 80 or over in a cohort sampled during active or convalescent COVID-19. The CDR3 runs from the conserved cysteine through the conserved F or W.

>TRBV5-5|TRBJ1-6
CASSLDGDYNSPLHF
>TRBV5-1|TRBJ2-3
CASSSTLGLAGDPSADTQYF
>TRBV5-4|TRBJ2-2
CASSAGQLNTGELFF
>TRBV11-3|TRBJ2-5
CASSFLMGPGGTQYF
>TRBV10-3|TRBJ1-2
CAISRLFYGYTF
>TRBV11-2|TRBJ1-2
CASSSGGGHYGYTF
>TRBV6-6|TRBJ1-3
CASSYPGMGGNTIYF
>TRBV27|TRBJ2-2
CASSPLTGIGTGELFF
>TRBV7-2|TRBJ2-2
CASSLAAGAKTGELFF
>TRBV5-4|TRBJ2-4
CASSLRGVKNIQYF
>TRBV30|TRBJ2-3
CAWRLPGADTQYF
>TRBV20-1|TRBJ1-5
CSASLDTLSNQPQHF
>TRBV19|TRBJ2-1
CASSMSSGPPYNEQFF
>TRBV19|TRBJ2-1
CASKQGPNYNEQFF
>TRBV5-4|TRBJ2-3
CASSFPAGGRGTDTQYF
>TRBV19|TRBJ2-3
CASSIRLAGQTDTQYF
>TRBV11-2|TRBJ1-3
CASRTSSGNTIYF
>TRBV3-1/TRBV3-2|TRBJ1-2
CASSQWTGSGYTF
>TRBV10-3|TRBJ1-5
CAISDGAGWNQPQHF
>TRBV19|TRBJ1-5
CASSTTGNSNQPQHF
>TRBV7-6|TRBJ1-6
CASSLDYRGNSPLHF
>TRBV19|TRBJ2-1
CASSIGGGRYNEQFF
>TRBV18|TRBJ2-1
CASSQAGNYYNEQFF
>TRBV18|TRBJ1-4
CASSPEDRGQGKLFF
>TRBV25-1|TRBJ1-2
CASRPTGAPANYGYTF
>TRBV24-1|TRBJ2-5
CATSDGGRETQYF
>TRBV11-2|TRBJ1-3
CASSSHRFSGNTIYF
>TRBV7-8|TRBJ1-5
CASSLKTRAVQPQHF
>TRBV5-8|TRBJ2-3
CASSQHRGTDTQYF
>TRBV6-5|TRBJ2-2
CASRPSGGGTGELFF
>TRBV13|TRBJ2-3
CASSLGRQGFHQGTDTQYF
>TRBV2|TRBJ1-6
CASSENSFGNSPLHF
>TRBV25-1|TRBJ1-3
CASSGGTGGFSGNTIYF
>TRBV18|TRBJ2-1
CASSQEGDEQFF
>TRBV4-1|TRBJ2-1
CASSQLRISRSWEQFF
>TRBV15|TRBJ1-6
CATSELGGTPNSPLHF
>TRBV6-1|TRBJ1-2
CASSEGSLIYGYTF
>TRBV5-1|TRBJ1-3
CASSFQAGEGNTIYF